This TCR beta chain was identified during a study of blood T cell repertoires in COVID-19. At the level of the study: T cells, B-cell-depleted T cells, or PBMCs provided the cDNA or gDNA that served as material.

TCRdb's table, derived via immunoSEQ multiplex PCR, lists solely in-frame clones and lacks some. The sample gives about 390,000 clones, approximately 87% of which show up once; 2% to 2.5% is in the top ten. The V gene end was trimmed by 6 bases and the J gene end by 1 base; junction bases not matched to a gene: 0. The CDR3 runs 13 residues. Germline-derived CDR1 and CDR2 are WSHSY and SAAADI. The sequence was obtained from a woman aged 55-69 years with COVID-19, enrolled during active disease. The specimen was peripheral blood. The chain carries TRBV10-2 and TRBJ1-3; 7 bases align to TRBD1. The CDR3 here is CASRTGSGNTIYF. In nucleotides, the CDR3 is TGCGCCAGCAGGACAGGGTCTGGAAACACCATATATTTT.